What follows are 16 T cell receptor beta chains derived from one specimen sequenced in a study of T cells in Graves' hyperthyroidism and ophthalmopathy (dated by TCRdb to about 2019). The method behind the library was multiplex PCR. The sequencer was an Illumina HiSeq 2000. The TCR beta CDR3 regions were amplified from the RNA transcripts. The TCR CDR3 was subjected to a first round of RT-PCR using the HTBI primer set and the Qiagen OneStep RT-PCR kit. Clones were called with MiXCR by TCRdb after fastp trimmed the public reads at Q25, and only in-frame beta chains were retained. One record per CDR3 amino acid sequence lists the most common genes and DNA. The sample data list approximately 530,000 distinct CDR3 sequences, and 20% of these were observed just once. Jointly, the top ten make up less than 55% of the sample. Sequencing was performed on blood. The receptors shown here come from a man aged 35-49 years with Graves' ophthalmopathy.

There are many counts of this clonotype. The chain has TRBV6-1 and TRBJ1-6, with TRBD1 matching over 9 bases. V shed 6 bases and J 7 bases; nucleotides not matched to a gene: 4. Per germline, CDR1 MNHNS and CDR2 SASEGT. This CDR3 contains 14 residues. The CDR3 loop reads CASRNRGRNSPLHF. Written as DNA, the CDR3 is TGTGCCAGCAGAAACAGGGGGCGGAATTCACCCCTCCACTTT.

This chain joins TRBV6-2 or TRBV6-3 and TRBJ2-5; 8 bases are shared with TRBD1. With V trimmed by 7 bases and J by 5 bases, 12 bases remained unmatched. From germline, CDR1 is MNHEY and CDR2 SVGEGT. The CDR3 covers 15 residues. CDR3 residues: CASTRQGTPLETQYF. In DNA, the CDR3 is TGTGCCAGCACTAGACAGGGGACCCCGTTGGAGACCCAGTACTTC.

This clonotype was counted at least ten times. This sequence joins TRBV28 and TRBJ2-3, with 8 bases matching TRBD2. CDR1 is MDHEN and CDR2 is SYDVKM in the germline V gene. This CDR3 spans 15 amino acids. The V gene end was trimmed by 3 bases and the J gene end by 5 bases; junction bases not matched to a gene: 7. CDR3 region: CASSFLSGTEDTQYF. The CDR3, as DNA: TGTGCCAGCAGTTTCCTTAGCGGGACCGAAGATACGCAGTATTTT.

This clonotype came up a few times. This likely comes from a read error, as the CDR3 has no conserved phenylalanine or tryptophan at its end. This chain's CDR3 is CASSSTSLRTRNTEAFL. CDR3 DNA sequence: TGTGCCAGCAGTTCGACCTCCCTAAGAACCAGGAACACTGAAGCTTTCCTT. This chain joins TRBV28 and TRBJ1-1; D gene ambiguous. Per germline, CDR1 MDHEN and CDR2 SYDVKM. The CDR3 consists of 17 residues. V was trimmed by 4 bases and J by 1 base, leaving 19 bases between them.

This clonotype was observed at least ten times. The V gene is TRBV18, the J gene TRBJ1-1, with a possible D match to TRBD1 (5 bases). This CDR3 region has 13 residues. Germline CDR1 KGHSH, CDR2 LQKENI. Trimming took 8 bases from V and 4 from J, leaving 14 bases between them. In DNA, the CDR3 is TGTGCCAGCCTGGGGGTTGAAGGCACTGAAGCTTTCTTT. It specifies CASLGVEGTEAFF.

The genes are TRBV29-1 and TRBJ1-2, with D hard to call. Germline CDR1 is SQVTM and CDR2 is ANQGSEA. With 5 bases removed from V and 7 bases from J, the gap between germline ends came to 8 bases. The CDR3 spans 10 residues. CDR3 sequence reads: CSVNDFGYTF. The CDR3 DNA reads TGCAGCGTTAACGACTTTGGCTACACCTTC.

Ten or more counts support this clonotype. An end of the junction differs from the germline gene, which may be a read error. The rearrangement links TRBV10-3 to TRBJ2-7, with D perhaps TRBD2 (5 bases). The CDR3 spans 12 residues. In germline, CDR1 is ENHRY, CDR2 SYGVKD. This chain's CDR3 is CAITEGSYEQYF. The DNA of the CDR3 is TGTGCCATCACTGAGGGTTCCTACGAGCAGTACTTC.

The chain is built from TRBV15 and TRBJ2-4; D is ambiguous. Between the trimmed V and J ends, which lost 5 bases and 0 bases, there was a span of 14 bases. This CDR3 is 16 amino acids long. The germline CDR1 and CDR2 sequences are LNHNV and YYDKDF (reference sequence). The CDR3 spells CATSASQFVAKNIQYF. CDR3 DNA: TGTGCCACCAGCGCCTCTCAATTCGTAGCCAAAAACATTCAGTACTTC.

The J gene is TRBJ2-3, the V gene TRBV10-3; maybe TRBD1 (5 bases). Trimming removed 2 bases at V and 4 bases at J, with 7 bases between. CDR1 and CDR2 (germline): ENHRY, SYGVKD. This CDR3 has 13 residues. For the CDR3, the DNA is TGTGCCATCAGTGAGAGGGGCGCAGATACGCAGTATTTT. Its protein is CAISERGADTQYF.

The genes are TRBV14 and TRBJ2-5; D is undetermined. The V and J ends lost 0 bases and 0 bases respectively, with 8 bases between them. In germline, CDR1 is SGHDN, CDR2 FVKESK. CDR3 length equals 15 residues. The CDR3 DNA reads TGTGCCAGCAGCCAAGATTTAGGTGACCAAGAGACCCAGTACTTC. Its protein is CASSQDLGDQETQYF.

The V and J genes are TRBV10-3 and TRBJ1-5, with D hard to call. V was clipped by 0 bases and J by 11 bases, with 8 bases between them. Germline lookup yields CDR1 ENHRY and CDR2 SYGVKD. The CDR3 spans 12 residues. CDR3 coding DNA: TGTGCCATCAGTGAGTCGGGAGCGTCCCAGCATTTT. Translating gives CAISESGASQHF.

This sequence joins TRBV6-6 and TRBJ1-1; possible D gene TRBD1, 6 bases. Germline V gene data show CDR1 as MNHNY and CDR2 as SVGAGI (reference sequence). With 2 bases removed from V and 4 bases from J, the gap between germline ends came to 11 bases. The CDR3 totals 14 residues. The CDR3 loop is CASSYGGRITEAFF. CDR3 DNA sequence: TGTGCCAGCAGTTACGGGGGGCGCATCACTGAAGCTTTCTTT.

In this sample, this clonotype turned up a few times. The chain joins TRBV28 to TRBJ2-7, with a weak D call TRBD2 (6 bases). Germline-derived CDR1 and CDR2 are MDHEN and SYDVKM. Between the trimmed V and J ends, which lost 6 bases and 3 bases, there was a span of 12 bases. CDR3 length: 13 residues. CDR3 loop: CASSGGRYYEQYF. As DNA, the CDR3 is TGTGCCAGCAGCGGAGGGCGTTACTACGAGCAGTACTTC.

The chain joins TRBV19 to TRBJ1-5; the D gene is possibly TRBD1 (5 bases). Germline CDR1 reads LNHDA; CDR2 reads SQIVND (reference sequence). Trimming cost V 2 bases and J 2 bases, with 7 bases left between them. The CDR3 length is 14 residues. CDR3 region: CASSIRGGNQPQHF. In DNA, the CDR3 is TGTGCCAGTAGTATAAGGGGTGGCAATCAGCCCCAGCATTTT.

The V and J genes are TRBV11-2 and TRBJ2-5; 8 nucleotides align to TRBD1. The CDR3 is 16 residues long. Germline V gives CDR1 SGHAT, CDR2 FQNNGV. After removal of 5 bases from V and 2 bases from J, the junction contained 10 bases not matched to a gene. The DNA of the CDR3 is TGTGCCAGCAGCCAAGTTGGGACAGGCATACAAGAGACCCAGTACTTC. Translation gives CASSQVGTGIQETQYF.

This clonotype was found many times. The chain has TRBV2 and TRBJ2-7; possibly TRBD1 or TRBD2 for D (5 bases each). CDR1 is SNHLY and CDR2 is FYNNEI in the germline V gene. Trimming shortened V by 3 bases and J by 4 bases, and 7 bases separated the two germline ends. The CDR3 is 12 residues long. The CDR3 nucleotides are TGTGCCAGCAGTGAGGGGGTTTACGAGCAGTACTTC. As protein: CASSEGVYEQYF.